The 4 T cell receptor beta chains below come from one sample, sequenced in a study of CD8 T cells in ankylosing spondylitis. TCRdb processed the 5' RACE reads anew with MiXCR; each CDR3 protein has one entry. The sample includes 150,000 to 200,000 distinct CDR3 sequences, over 10% of them seen just once. Sample: blood, either unsorted or a sorted T cell fraction (not recorded which). The receptors were sampled from a male donor with ankylosing spondylitis or in good health (not recorded which).

CDR3 sequence (DNA): TGCGCCAGCAGCCAAAGGGCGGGGGGGTACAATGAGCAGTTCTTC. Translation gives CASSQRAGGYNEQFF. The chain employs TRBV4-1 and TRBJ2-1; the match to TRBD2 covers 9 bases. V was clipped by 2 bases and J by 4 bases; unmatched bases: 3. This CDR3 contains 15 residues. Germline lookup yields CDR1 MGHRA and CDR2 YSYEKL.

This clonotype was recorded at least ten times. The chain carries TRBV12-3 or TRBV12-4 and TRBJ2-7; 7 bases map to TRBD2. The CDR3 contains 11 residues. Trimming cost V 8 bases and J 4 bases; bases outside gene matches: 2. The CDR3 loop is CASGSGYEQYF. In DNA, the CDR3 is TGTGCCAGCGGTAGCGGGTACGAGCAGTACTTC.

This clonotype appeared a few times. CDR3 protein: CASSTTGLPLDTEAFF. The CDR3 DNA reads as TGTGCCAGCAGCACCACAGGGCTGCCTCTGGACACTGAAGCTTTCTTT. V is TRBV7-9 and J is TRBJ1-1; TRBD1 might be the D (6 bases). The CDR3 runs to 16 residues. V lost 5 bases, J lost 3 bases, and 19 bases lay in between. The V gene's germline CDR1 is SEHNR and CDR2 FQNEAQ (reference sequence).

This clonotype was picked up a small number of times. The chain employs TRBV5-1 and TRBJ2-5; 8 nucleotides line up with TRBD1. The CDR3 covers 15 residues. Germline V lookup: CDR1 SGHRS, CDR2 YFSETQ. The J segment lost 1 base and the V segment lost 2 bases, leaving 4 bases of the junction unmatched. CDR3 DNA sequence: TGCGCCAGCAGCTTCACAGACAGGGGCCAAGAGACCCAGTACTTC. Amino acid sequence: CASSFTDRGQETQYF.